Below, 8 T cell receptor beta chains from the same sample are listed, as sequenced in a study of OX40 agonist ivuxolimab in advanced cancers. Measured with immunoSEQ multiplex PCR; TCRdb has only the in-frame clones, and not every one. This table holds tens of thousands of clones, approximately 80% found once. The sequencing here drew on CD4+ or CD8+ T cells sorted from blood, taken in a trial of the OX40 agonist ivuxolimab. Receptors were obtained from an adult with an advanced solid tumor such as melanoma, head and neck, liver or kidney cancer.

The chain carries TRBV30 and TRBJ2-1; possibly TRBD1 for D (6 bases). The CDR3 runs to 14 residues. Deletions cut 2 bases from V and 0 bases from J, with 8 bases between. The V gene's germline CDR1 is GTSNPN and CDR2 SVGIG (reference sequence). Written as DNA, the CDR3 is TGTGCCTGGAGTCAGGGGAGCTCCTACAATGAGCAGTTCTTC. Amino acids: CAWSQGSSYNEQFF.

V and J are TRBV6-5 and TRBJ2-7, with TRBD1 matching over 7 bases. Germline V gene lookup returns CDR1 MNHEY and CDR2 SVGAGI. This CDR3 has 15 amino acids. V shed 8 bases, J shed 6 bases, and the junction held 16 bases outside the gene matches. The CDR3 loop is CASLNRGRDLSEQYF. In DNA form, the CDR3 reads TGTGCCAGCCTTAACAGGGGACGGGACCTTAGCGAGCAGTACTTC.

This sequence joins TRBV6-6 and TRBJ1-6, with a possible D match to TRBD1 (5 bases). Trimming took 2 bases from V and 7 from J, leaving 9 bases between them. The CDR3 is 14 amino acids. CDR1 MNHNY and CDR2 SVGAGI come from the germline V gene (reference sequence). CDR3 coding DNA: TGTGCCAGCAGTTACGGGGGGGGAAATTCACCCCTCCACTTT. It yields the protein CASSYGGGNSPLHF.

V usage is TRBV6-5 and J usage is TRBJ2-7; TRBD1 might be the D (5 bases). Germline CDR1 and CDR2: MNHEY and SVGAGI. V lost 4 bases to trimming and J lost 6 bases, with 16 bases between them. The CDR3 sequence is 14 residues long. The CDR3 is CASSLMQGYSEQYF. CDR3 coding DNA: TGTGCCAGCAGTTTAATGCAGGGCTATTCCGAGCAGTACTTC.

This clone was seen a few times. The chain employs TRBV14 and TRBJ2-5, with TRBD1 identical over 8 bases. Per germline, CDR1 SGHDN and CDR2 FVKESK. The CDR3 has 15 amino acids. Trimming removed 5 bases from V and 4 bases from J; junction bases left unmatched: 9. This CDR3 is CASSVSRQGRETQYF. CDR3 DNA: TGTGCCAGCAGCGTATCCCGACAGGGGCGAGAGACCCAGTACTTC. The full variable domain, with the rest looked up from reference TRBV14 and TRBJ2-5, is EAGVTQFPSHSVIEKGQTVTLRCDPISGHDNLYWYRRVMGKEIKFLLHFVKESKQDESGMPNNRFLAERTGGTYSTLKVQPAELEDSGVYFCASSVSRQGRETQYFGPGTRLLVL.

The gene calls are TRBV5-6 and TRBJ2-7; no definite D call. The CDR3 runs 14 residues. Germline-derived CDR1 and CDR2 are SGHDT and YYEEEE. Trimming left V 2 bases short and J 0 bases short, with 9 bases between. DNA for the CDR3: TGTGCCAGCAGCTTCAACTTCGGCTCCTACGAGCAGTACTTC. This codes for CASSFNFGSYEQYF.

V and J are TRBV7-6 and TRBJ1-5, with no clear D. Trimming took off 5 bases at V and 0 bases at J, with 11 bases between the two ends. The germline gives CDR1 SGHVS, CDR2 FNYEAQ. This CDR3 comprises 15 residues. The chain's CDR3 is CASSKTGYSNQPQHF. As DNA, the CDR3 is TGTGCCAGCAGCAAAACCGGGTATAGCAATCAGCCCCAGCATTTT.

The CDR3 is CASIGGESSYNEQFF. In nucleotides, the CDR3 is TGTGCCAGCATAGGGGGCGAAAGCTCCTACAATGAGCAGTTCTTC. This chain links TRBV28 with TRBJ2-1; TRBD1 matches 7 bases. V gave up 7 bases and J gave up 0 bases; unmatched junction bases: 6. This CDR3 is 15 amino acids long. Germline assignment: CDR1 MDHEN and CDR2 SYDVKM.